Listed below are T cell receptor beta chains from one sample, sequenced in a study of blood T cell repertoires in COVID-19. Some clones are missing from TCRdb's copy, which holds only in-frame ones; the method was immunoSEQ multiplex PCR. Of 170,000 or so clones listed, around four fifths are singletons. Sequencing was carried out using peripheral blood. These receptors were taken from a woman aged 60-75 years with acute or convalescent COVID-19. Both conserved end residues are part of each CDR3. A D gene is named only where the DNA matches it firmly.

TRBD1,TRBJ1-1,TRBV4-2,TGTGCCAGCAGCACCCCCGGGACAGGGATAAATGGAGCTTTCTTT,CASSTPGTGINGAFF
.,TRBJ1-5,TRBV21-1,TGTGCCAGCACCCCCCTGGGACAGGGTAGCAATCAGCCCCAGCATTTT,CASTPLGQGSNQPQHF
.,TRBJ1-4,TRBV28,TGTGCCGCCCAGGTCGGGGGGTGGGGTGCAACTAATGAAAAACTGTTTTTT,CAAQVGGWGATNEKLFF
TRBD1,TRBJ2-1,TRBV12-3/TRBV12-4,TGTGCCAGCAGAATGGGACAGGAGAATGAGCAGTTCTTC,CASRMGQENEQFF
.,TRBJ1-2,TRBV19,TGTGCCAGTAGTATTGAGGGACTTAACTATGGCTACACCTTC,CASSIEGLNYGYTF
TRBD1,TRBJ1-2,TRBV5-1,TGCGCCAGCAGCTTGGGAGGGGGCGACTATGGCTACACCTTC,CASSLGGGDYGYTF
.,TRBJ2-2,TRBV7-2,TGTGCCAGCAGCTTATCCCGGCTCGGGAGGGAGCTGTTTTTT,CASSLSRLGRELFF
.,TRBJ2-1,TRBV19,TGTGCCAGTAGATGGGACAACTACAATGAGCAGTTCTTC,CASRWDNYNEQFF
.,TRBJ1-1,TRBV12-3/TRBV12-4,TGTGCCAGCAGTCCCTTATCGGGGACTGAAGCTTTCTTT,CASSPLSGTEAFF
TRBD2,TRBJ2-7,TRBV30,TGTGCCTGGGAGCGGGGCTCCTACGAGCAGTACTTC,CAWERGSYEQYF
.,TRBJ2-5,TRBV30,TGTGCCTCCTCTGGCGGGGAAGAGACCCAGTACTTC,CASSGGEETQYF
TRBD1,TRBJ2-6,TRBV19,TGTGCCAGTAGTCCTAGACAGGGGGGAGTGGTAGGGGCCAACGTCCTGACTTTC,CASSPRQGGVVGANVLTF
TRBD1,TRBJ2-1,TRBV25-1,TGTGCCACCAACAGGGGCTCCTACAATGAGCAGTTCTTC,CATNRGSYNEQFF
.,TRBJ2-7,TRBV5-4,TGTGCCAGCAGCCCGGACTCCTCTGGGAGCTCCTACGAGCAGTACTTC,CASSPDSSGSSYEQYF